This TCR beta chain was profiled in a study of T cells expressing NK-cell markers. TCRdb reprocessed the 5' RACE reads and stores each CDR3 protein as one record, lacking DNA. The table for this sample gives hundreds of thousands of distinct CDR3 sequences. Whole-study findings and limits: In a few donors, dominant clonotypes made up about 28.3-65% of CD3+CD56-NKG2C+ cells.

Points on this clonotype: The antigen is not known.

Germline values: CDR1 LGHNA, CDR2 YSLEER. CDR3 length: 15 amino acids. The receptor comes from a woman aged 18 to 69 in good health. Sequencing was done on a sample of blood T cells: a sorted CD56 or NKG2C T cell subset, CD4+ or CD8+ T cells, or bulk PBMC T cells (not recorded which). This chain joins TRBV4-3 and TRBJ1-5. The CDR3 protein is CASSQDGGVGQPQHF.